The 18 T cell receptor beta chains listed next were all sequenced from one sample in a study of cytomegalovirus exposure and HLA in healthy donors. 13 Jbeta primers and 60 Vbeta primers were used for the PCR. The repertoire was sequenced with immunoSEQ multiplex PCR; TCRdb's copy has only in-frame clones and lacks some. The data contain 220,000 or so clones, around 80% of them singletons. Sequencing input: PBMCs. Source of these receptors: a male donor in good health and CMV-seronegative.

V is TRBV29-1 and J is TRBJ2-6, with TRBD2 identical over 12 bases. The V gene end was trimmed by 8 bases and the J gene end by 3 bases; junction bases not matched to a gene: 11. From germline, CDR1 is SQVTM and CDR2 ANQGSEA. This CDR3 spans 17 amino acids. DNA of the CDR3: TGCAGCCTCCTAAGGACTAGCGGGAAGCGTGGGGCCAACGTCCTGACTTTC. This encodes CSLLRTSGKRGANVLTF.

The rearrangement joins TRBV28 to TRBJ2-7; 8 bases are shared with TRBD2. With 2 bases clipped from V and 4 bases from J, the junction kept 7 bases outside the gene matches. CDR1 and CDR2 from the germline V gene are MDHEN and SYDVKM. This CDR3 has 15 residues. For the CDR3, the DNA is TGTGCCAGCAGTTTAGGGCGAGCGGGAGCTTACGAGCAGTACTTC. Its protein is CASSLGRAGAYEQYF.

This chain uses TRBV27 with TRBJ2-7, with D tentatively TRBD2 (6 bases). Germline CDR1 and CDR2: MNHEY and SMNVEV (reference sequence). The CDR3 contains 15 residues. Trimming cost V 2 bases and J 0 bases, with 11 bases left between them. This chain's CDR3 is CASSLAGLRSYEQYF. DNA for the CDR3: TGTGCCAGCAGTTTAGCGGGGCTTCGCTCCTACGAGCAGTACTTC.

The J gene is TRBJ1-1, the V gene TRBV7-8; D gene ambiguous. The germline gives CDR1 SGHVS, CDR2 FQNEAQ. The length of the CDR3 is 12 residues. V lost 5 bases and J 3 bases, leaving 7 bases between the germline ends. The CDR3: CASSLSDTEAFF. DNA of the CDR3: TGTGCCAGCAGCCTCTCGGACACTGAAGCTTTCTTT.

The chain recombines TRBV2 with TRBJ2-3; TRBD2 matches 13 bases. V was pared by 2 bases and J by 1 base, with 9 bases of the junction left unmatched. There are 19 residues in the CDR3. The germline V gene has CDR1 SNHLY and CDR2 FYNNEI. The DNA of the CDR3 is TGTGCCAGCAGTGAAAAACTAGCGGGAGGGCCTCTCGGCACAGATACGCAGTATTTT. As protein: CASSEKLAGGPLGTDTQYF.

The count of this clone is one. The chain carries TRBV5-1 and TRBJ1-3; 8 bases are a match to TRBD1. The germline V gene encodes CDR1 SGHRS and CDR2 YFSETQ. CDR3 length: 17 amino acids. V lost 0 bases, J lost 4 bases, and 9 bases stayed unmatched. The CDR3, as DNA: TGCGCCAGCAGCTTGGCCCGACAGGGGTTCTCCGGAAACACCATATATTTT. Amino acids: CASSLARQGFSGNTIYF.

V usage is TRBV6-4 and J usage is TRBJ2-3, with a tentative D call TRBD1 (6 bases). Per the germline V gene, CDR1 is MRHNA and CDR2 is SNTAGT. Trimming took 6 bases from V and 1 from J, leaving 11 bases between them. This CDR3 comprises 14 residues. CDR3 amino acids: CASSRDTGTDTQYF. The DNA of the CDR3 is TGTGCCAGCAGCCGGGACACAGGCACAGATACGCAGTATTTT.

The genes are TRBV5-4 and TRBJ2-5; tentative D call: TRBD1 (5 bases). With 3 bases removed from V and 2 bases from J, the gap between germline ends came to 11 bases. This CDR3 has 14 amino acids. Germline CDR1 SGHNT, CDR2 YYREEE (reference sequence). Written as DNA, the CDR3 is TGTGCCAGCAGCTCGCAGGGCAGACAAGAGACCCAGTACTTC. Amino acid sequence: CASSSQGRQETQYF.

This clone was detected only once. V and J are TRBV2 and TRBJ2-6; TRBD2 might be the D (6 bases). The CDR3 length is 14 residues. CDR1 is SNHLY, CDR2 FYNNEI, per germline. V lost 8 bases to trimming and J lost 4 bases, with 12 bases between them. The CDR3 protein is CASWRERGANVLTF. For the CDR3, the DNA is TGTGCCAGCTGGAGGGAGAGGGGGGCCAACGTCCTGACTTTC.

This clone was seen a single time. The chain joins TRBV5-4 to TRBJ2-7; TRBD1 matches at 10 bases. Germline values: CDR1 SGHNT, CDR2 YYREEE (reference sequence). Trimming took 4 bases from V and 3 from J; bases not matched to a gene: 4. The CDR3 has 14 residues. The CDR3 region is CASSTGQGVYEQYF. DNA for the CDR3: TGTGCCAGCAGCACCGGACAGGGGGTCTACGAGCAGTACTTC.

The chain joins TRBV5-1 to TRBJ1-2, with TRBD1 matching 7 bases. Germline V gene lookup returns CDR1 SGHRS and CDR2 YFSETQ. The CDR3 is 14 residues long. V was clipped by 4 bases and J by 6 bases; unmatched bases: 9. The CDR3: CASSPDEGADGYTF. The DNA for the CDR3 is TGCGCCAGCAGCCCGGATGAGGGGGCTGATGGCTACACCTTC.

This chain joins TRBV15 and TRBJ2-3, with D perhaps TRBD1 (5 bases). The CDR3 loop spans 16 amino acids. The germline V gene encodes CDR1 LNHNV and CDR2 YYDKDF (reference sequence). V lost 0 bases, J lost 2 bases, and 12 bases lay in between. In nucleotides, the CDR3 is TGTGCCACCAGCAGAGATAGGCAGGGTAACACAGATACGCAGTATTTT. Amino acid sequence: CATSRDRQGNTDTQYF.

DNA of the CDR3: TGTGCCAGTAGTGACGGACAGGTCAATCAGCCCCAGCATTTT. Its translation is CASSDGQVNQPQHF. The gene calls are TRBV19 and TRBJ1-5; 7 bases match TRBD1. The CDR3 runs to 14 residues. Unmatched junction bases numbered 4, after V lost 5 bases and J lost 3 bases. Per germline, CDR1 LNHDA and CDR2 SQIVND (reference sequence).

This chain joins TRBV7-9 and TRBJ1-4; 10 bases are a match to TRBD1. J gave up 7 bases and V 8 bases, and 10 bases lay outside the gene matches. The CDR3 is 15 residues long. Germline CDR1 is SEHNR and CDR2 is FQNEAQ (reference sequence). The CDR3 DNA follows: TGTGCCAGCGGCCCGACCGGGACAGGGGCTGAAAAACTGTTTTTT. Encoded protein: CASGPTGTGAEKLFF.

The chain recombines TRBV7-9 with TRBJ2-1; unclear D gene. This CDR3 has 16 amino acids. The germline V and J ends were trimmed by 5 bases and 4 bases, with 18 bases remaining between them. Per germline, CDR1 SEHNR and CDR2 FQNEAQ (reference sequence). The CDR3 coding sequence is TGTGCCAGCAGCAGAAGAGGAACCTTAGGATACAATGAGCAGTTCTTC. This codes for CASSRRGTLGYNEQFF.

The rearrangement links TRBV29-1 to TRBJ2-5; D unresolved. The closer fit of TRBJ2-7 to the DNA end suggests the J call may be wrong. This CDR3 has 12 amino acids. The V gene's germline CDR1 is SQVTM and CDR2 ANQGSEA. CDR3 sequence: CSVVTQRSEQYF. The CDR3 coding sequence is TGCAGCGTTGTGACGCAACGAAGCGAGCAGTACTTC.

The genes are TRBV30 and TRBJ2-7, with TRBD1 as a possible D gene (5 bases). The CDR3 covers 12 residues. Germline CDR1 is GTSNPN and CDR2 is SVGIG (reference sequence). V lost 0 bases and J lost 4, with 7 bases in between. The CDR3 coding sequence is TGTGCCTGGAGTGTTGGGGCATACGAGCAGTACTTC. It translates to CAWSVGAYEQYF.

The V and J genes are TRBV7-2 and TRBJ2-1; 8 bases match TRBD2. CDR1 and CDR2 from the germline V gene are SGHTA and FQGNSA. The CDR3 is made up of 15 amino acids. V lost 3 bases and J lost 4; bases outside the gene matches: 5. For the CDR3, the DNA is TGTGCCAGCAGCTTCACTAGCGGAGCATACAATGAGCAGTTCTTC. This translates into CASSFTSGAYNEQFF.